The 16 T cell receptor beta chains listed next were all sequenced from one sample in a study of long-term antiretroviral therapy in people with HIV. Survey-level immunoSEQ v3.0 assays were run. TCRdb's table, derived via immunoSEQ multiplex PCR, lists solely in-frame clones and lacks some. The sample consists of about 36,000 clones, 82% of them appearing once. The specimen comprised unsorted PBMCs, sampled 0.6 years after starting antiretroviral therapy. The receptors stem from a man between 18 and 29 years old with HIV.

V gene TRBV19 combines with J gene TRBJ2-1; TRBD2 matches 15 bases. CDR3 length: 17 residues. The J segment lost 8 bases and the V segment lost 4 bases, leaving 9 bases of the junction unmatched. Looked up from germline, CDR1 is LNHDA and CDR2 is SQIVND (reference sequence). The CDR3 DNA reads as TGTGCCAGTAGTACCTGGACTAGCGGGAGGGCCGCGGATGAGCAGTTCTTC. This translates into CASSTWTSGRAADEQFF.

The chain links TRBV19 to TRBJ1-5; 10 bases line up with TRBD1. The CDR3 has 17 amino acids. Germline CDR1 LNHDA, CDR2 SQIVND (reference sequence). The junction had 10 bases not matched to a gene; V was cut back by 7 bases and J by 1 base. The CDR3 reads CASIPTGGLGSNQPQHF. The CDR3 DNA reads TGTGCCAGTATCCCGACAGGGGGCCTTGGGAGCAATCAGCCCCAGCATTTT.

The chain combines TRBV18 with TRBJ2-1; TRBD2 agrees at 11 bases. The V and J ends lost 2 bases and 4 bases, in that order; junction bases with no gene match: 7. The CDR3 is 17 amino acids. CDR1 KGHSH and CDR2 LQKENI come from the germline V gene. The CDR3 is CASSPSLAGGQYNEQFF. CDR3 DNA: TGTGCCAGCTCACCAAGCCTAGCGGGAGGACAGTACAATGAGCAGTTCTTC.

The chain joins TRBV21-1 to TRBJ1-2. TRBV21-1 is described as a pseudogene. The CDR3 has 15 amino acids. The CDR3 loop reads CASSKVRTNGHGYTF. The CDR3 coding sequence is TGTGCCAGCAGCAAAGTTCGCACCAATGGACATGGCTACACCTTC.

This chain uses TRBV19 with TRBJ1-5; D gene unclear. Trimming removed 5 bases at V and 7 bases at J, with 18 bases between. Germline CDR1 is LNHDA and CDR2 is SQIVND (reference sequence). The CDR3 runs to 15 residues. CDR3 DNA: TGTGCCAGTAGTCTTTGGGCTTTCCAAAGCCAGCCCCAGCATTTT. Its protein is CASSLWAFQSQPQHF.

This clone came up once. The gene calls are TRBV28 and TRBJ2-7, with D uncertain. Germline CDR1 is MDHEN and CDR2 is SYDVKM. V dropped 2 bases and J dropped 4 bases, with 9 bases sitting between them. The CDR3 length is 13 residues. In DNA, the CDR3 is TGTGCCAGCAGTTTAGCGGCGGAGTACGAGCAGTACTTC. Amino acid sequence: CASSLAAEYEQYF.

The CDR3 nucleotides are TGCAGTGCTACAGGGTTAGGTGAGCAGTTCTTC. Protein sequence: CSATGLGEQFF. The rearrangement joins TRBV20-1 to TRBJ2-1; D is perhaps TRBD1 (5 bases). The CDR3 spans 11 residues. V was shortened by 4 bases and J by 9 bases, with 10 bases between the two germline ends. CDR1 and CDR2 from the germline V gene are DFQATT and SNEGSKA (reference sequence).

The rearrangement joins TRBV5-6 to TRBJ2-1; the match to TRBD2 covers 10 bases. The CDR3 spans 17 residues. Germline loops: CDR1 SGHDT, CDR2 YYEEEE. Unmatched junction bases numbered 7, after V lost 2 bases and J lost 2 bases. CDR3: CASSFFSGRTAYNEQFF. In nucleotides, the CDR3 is TGTGCCAGCAGCTTTTTTAGCGGGAGGACGGCCTACAATGAGCAGTTCTTC.

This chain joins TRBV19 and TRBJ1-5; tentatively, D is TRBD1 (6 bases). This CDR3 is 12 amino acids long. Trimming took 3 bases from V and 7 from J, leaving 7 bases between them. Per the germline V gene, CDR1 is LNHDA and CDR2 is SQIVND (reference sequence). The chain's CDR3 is CASSMGGQPQHF. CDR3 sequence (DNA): TGTGCCAGTAGTATGGGGGGCCAGCCCCAGCATTTT.

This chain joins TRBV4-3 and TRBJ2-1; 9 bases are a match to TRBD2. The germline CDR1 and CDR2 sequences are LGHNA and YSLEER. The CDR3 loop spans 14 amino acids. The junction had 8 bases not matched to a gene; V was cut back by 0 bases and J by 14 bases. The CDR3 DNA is TGCGCCAGCAGCCAAGATCGGGCGGGAGGGCCGGAGTTCTTC. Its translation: CASSQDRAGGPEFF.

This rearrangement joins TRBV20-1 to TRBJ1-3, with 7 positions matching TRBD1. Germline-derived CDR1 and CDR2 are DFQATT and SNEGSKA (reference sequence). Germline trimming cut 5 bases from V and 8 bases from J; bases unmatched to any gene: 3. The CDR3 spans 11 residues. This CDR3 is CSAYRGDTIYF. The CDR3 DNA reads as TGCAGTGCTTACAGGGGTGACACCATATATTTT.

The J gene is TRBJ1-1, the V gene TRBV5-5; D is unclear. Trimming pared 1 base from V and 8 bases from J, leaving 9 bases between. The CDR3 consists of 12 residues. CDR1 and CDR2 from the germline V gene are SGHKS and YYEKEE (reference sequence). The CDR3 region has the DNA TGTGCCAGCAGCTTGCGTCTAGGCGAAGCTTTCTTT. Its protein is CASSLRLGEAFF.

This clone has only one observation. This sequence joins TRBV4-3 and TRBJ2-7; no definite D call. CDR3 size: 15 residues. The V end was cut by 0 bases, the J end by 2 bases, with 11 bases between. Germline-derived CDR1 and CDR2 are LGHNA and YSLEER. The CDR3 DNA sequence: TGCGCCAGCAGCCAAGAAGGCACAAGACCCTACGAGCAGTACTTC. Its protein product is CASSQEGTRPYEQYF.

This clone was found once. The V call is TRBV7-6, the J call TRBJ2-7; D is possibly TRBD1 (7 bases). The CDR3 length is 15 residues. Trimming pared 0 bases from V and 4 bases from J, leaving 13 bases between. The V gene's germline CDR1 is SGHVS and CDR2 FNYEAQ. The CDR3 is CASSLAPGGTYEQYF. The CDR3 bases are TGTGCCAGCAGCTTAGCGCCAGGGGGGACATACGAGCAGTACTTC. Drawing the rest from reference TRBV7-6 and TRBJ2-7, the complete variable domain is GAGVSQSPRYKVTKRGQDVALRCDPISGHVSLYWYRQALGQGPEFLTYFNYEAQQDKSGLPNDRFSAERPEGSISTLTIQRTEQRDSAMYRCASSLAPGGTYEQYFGPGTRLTVT.

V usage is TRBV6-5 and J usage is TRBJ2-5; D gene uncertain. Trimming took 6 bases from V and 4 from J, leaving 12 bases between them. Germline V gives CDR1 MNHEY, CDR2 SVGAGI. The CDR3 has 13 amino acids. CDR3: CASSTRGVETQYF. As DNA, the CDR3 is TGTGCCAGCAGCACCAGAGGAGTAGAGACCCAGTACTTC.

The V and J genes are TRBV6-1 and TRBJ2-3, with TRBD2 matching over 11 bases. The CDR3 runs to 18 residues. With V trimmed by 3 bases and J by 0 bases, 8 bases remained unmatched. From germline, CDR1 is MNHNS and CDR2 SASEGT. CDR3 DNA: TGTGCCAGCAGTGAGGTGCCTAGCGGGAGGACTAGCACAGATACGCAGTATTTT. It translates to CASSEVPSGRTSTDTQYF.